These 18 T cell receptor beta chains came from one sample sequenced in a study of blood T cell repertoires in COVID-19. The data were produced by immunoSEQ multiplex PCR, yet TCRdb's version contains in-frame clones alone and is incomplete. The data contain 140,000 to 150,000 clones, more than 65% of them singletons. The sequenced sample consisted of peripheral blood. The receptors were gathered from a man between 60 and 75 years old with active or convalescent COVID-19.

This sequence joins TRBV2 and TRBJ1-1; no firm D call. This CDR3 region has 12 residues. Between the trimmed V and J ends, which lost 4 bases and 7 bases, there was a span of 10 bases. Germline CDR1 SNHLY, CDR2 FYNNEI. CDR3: CASSGTGNEAFF. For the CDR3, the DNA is TGTGCCAGCAGTGGGACCGGGAATGAAGCTTTCTTT.

CDR3 amino acids: CSVAYVTGGDQPQHF. CDR3 DNA sequence: TGCAGCGTTGCCTACGTGACAGGGGGCGATCAGCCCCAGCATTTT. The chain combines TRBV29-1 with TRBJ1-5; 10 bases are shared with TRBD1. This CDR3 comprises 15 residues. V lost 4 bases to trimming and J lost 5 bases; unmatched junction nucleotides: 8. CDR1 is SQVTM and CDR2 is ANQGSEA in the germline V gene.

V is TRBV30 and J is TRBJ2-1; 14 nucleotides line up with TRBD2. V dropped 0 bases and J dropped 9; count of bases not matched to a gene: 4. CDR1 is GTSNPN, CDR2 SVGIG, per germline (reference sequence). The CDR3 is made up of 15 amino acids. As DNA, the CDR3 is TGTGCCTGGAGTGTGGGACTAGCGGGAGTGGGTGAGCAGTTCTTC. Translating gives CAWSVGLAGVGEQFF.

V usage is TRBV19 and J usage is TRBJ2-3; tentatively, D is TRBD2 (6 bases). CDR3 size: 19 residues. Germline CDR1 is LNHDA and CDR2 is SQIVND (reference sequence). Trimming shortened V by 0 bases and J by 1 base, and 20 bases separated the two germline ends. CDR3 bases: TGTGCCAGTAGTATAGATCTTACGGTGGGACTTTATGGCACAGATACGCAGTATTTT. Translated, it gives CASSIDLTVGLYGTDTQYF.

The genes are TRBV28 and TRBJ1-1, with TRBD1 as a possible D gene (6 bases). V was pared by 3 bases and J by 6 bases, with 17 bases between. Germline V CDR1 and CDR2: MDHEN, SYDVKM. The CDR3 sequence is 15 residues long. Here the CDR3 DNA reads TGTGCCAGCAGTTTCATGGGTCAGGGGAGGGCTGAAGCTTTCTTT. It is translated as CASSFMGQGRAEAFF.

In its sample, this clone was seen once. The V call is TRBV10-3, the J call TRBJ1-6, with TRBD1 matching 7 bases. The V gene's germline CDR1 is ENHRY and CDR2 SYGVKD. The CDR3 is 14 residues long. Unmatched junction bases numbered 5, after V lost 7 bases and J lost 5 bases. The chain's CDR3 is CAIKLGQDNSPLHF. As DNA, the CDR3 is TGTGCCATCAAGCTAGGACAGGATAATTCACCCCTCCACTTT.

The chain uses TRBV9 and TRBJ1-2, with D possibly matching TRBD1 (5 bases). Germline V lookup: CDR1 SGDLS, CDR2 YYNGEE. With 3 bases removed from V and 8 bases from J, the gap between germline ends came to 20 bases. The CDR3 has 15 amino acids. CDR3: CASSGGGTLLEGYTF. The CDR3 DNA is TGTGCCAGCAGCGGAGGCGGGACCCTACTAGAGGGCTACACCTTC.

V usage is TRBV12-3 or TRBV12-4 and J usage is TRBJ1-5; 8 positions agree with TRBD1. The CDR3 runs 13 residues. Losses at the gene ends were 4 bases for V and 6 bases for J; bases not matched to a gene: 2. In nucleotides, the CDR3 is TGTGCCAGCAGTTGGACAGGGTTTCAGCCCCAGCATTTT. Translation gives CASSWTGFQPQHF.

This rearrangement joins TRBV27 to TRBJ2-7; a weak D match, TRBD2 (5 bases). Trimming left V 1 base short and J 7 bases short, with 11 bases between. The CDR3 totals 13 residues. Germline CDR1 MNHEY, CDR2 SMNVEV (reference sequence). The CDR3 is CASSLYSGDEQYV. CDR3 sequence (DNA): TGTGCCAGCAGTTTATACAGCGGAGATGAGCAGTACGTC.

The CDR3 DNA reads TGTGCCAGCAGCTTAGAGGTCCTAGCGGGACATGAGCAGTTCTTC. Protein product: CASSLEVLAGHEQFF. The J gene is TRBJ2-1, the V gene TRBV7-2; 9 bases match TRBD2. Germline trimming cut 1 base from V and 8 bases from J; bases unmatched to any gene: 6. CDR3 size: 15 residues. Germline V lookup: CDR1 SGHTA, CDR2 FQGNSA. Based on the CDR3 plus reference TRBV7-2 and TRBJ2-1, the full variable domain is GAGVSQSPSNKVTEKGKDVELRCDPISGHTALYWYRQSLGQGLEFLIYFQGNSAPDKSGLPSDRFSAERTGGSVSTLTIQRTQQEDSAVYLCASSLEVLAGHEQFFGPGTRLTVL.

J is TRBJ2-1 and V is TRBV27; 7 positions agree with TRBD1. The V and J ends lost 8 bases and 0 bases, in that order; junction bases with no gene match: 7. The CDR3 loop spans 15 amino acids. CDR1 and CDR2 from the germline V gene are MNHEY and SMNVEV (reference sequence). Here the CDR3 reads CASHKTGRSYNEQFF. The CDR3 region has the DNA TGTGCCAGCCATAAGACAGGGCGCTCCTACAATGAGCAGTTCTTC.

DNA of the CDR3: TGTGCCACCCGTCAACAGAACACCGGGGAGCTGTTTTTT. It codes for CATRQQNTGELFF. V usage is TRBV24-1 and J usage is TRBJ2-2; D uncertain. The V gene lost 9 bases and the J gene lost 1 base, with 8 bases spanning the gap. The CDR3 covers 13 residues. Germline V lookup: CDR1 KGHDR, CDR2 SFDVKD.

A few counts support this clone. This CDR3 is CASSLWGGGNSPLHF. The CDR3 bases are TGTGCCAGCAGCTTGTGGGGGGGCGGTAATTCACCCCTCCACTTT. V is TRBV5-6 and J is TRBJ1-6, with D perhaps matching TRBD1 (6 bases). Between the trimmed V and J ends, which lost 1 base and 6 bases, there was a span of 11 bases. Per germline, CDR1 SGHDT and CDR2 YYEEEE. The CDR3 runs 15 residues.

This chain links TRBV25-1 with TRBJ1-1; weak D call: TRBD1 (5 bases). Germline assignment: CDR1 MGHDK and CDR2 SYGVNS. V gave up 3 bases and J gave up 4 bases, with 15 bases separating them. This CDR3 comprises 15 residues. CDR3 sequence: CASSEVDTDSTEAFF. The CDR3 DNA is TGTGCCAGCAGTGAGGTAGACACAGACAGCACTGAAGCTTTCTTT.

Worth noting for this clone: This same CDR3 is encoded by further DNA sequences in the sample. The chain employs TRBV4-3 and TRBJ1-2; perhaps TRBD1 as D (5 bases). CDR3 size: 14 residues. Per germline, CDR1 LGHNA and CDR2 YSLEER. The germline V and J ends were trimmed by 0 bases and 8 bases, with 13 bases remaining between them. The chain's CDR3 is CASSQDGRVGGYTF. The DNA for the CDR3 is TGCGCCAGCAGCCAAGACGGCAGGGTCGGCGGCTACACCTTC.

CDR3 sequence (DNA): TGTGCCAGCAGTGTCGGCGGGGCCTACGAGCAGTACTTC. Translation: CASSVGGAYEQYF. The chain recombines TRBV25-1 with TRBJ2-7, with D perhaps TRBD2 (6 bases). CDR3 length equals 13 residues. Germline V CDR1 and CDR2: MGHDK, SYGVNS. V was shortened by 4 bases and J by 2 bases, with 9 bases between the two germline ends.

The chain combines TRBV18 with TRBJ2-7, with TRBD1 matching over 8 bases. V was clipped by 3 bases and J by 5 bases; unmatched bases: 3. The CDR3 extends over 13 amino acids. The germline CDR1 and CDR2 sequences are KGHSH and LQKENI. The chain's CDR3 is CASSPQGANEQYF. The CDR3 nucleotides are TGTGCCAGCTCACCGCAGGGGGCCAACGAGCAGTACTTC.

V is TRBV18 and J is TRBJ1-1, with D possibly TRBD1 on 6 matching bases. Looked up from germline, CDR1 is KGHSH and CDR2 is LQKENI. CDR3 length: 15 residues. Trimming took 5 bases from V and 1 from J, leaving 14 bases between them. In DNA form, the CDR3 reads TGTGCCAGCTCAGAGAACAGGGTCCGGAACACTGAAGCTTTCTTT. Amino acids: CASSENRVRNTEAFF. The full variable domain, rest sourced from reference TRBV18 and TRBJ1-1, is NAGVMQNPRHLVRRRGQEARLRCSPMKGHSHVYWYRQLPEEGLKFMVYLQKENIIDESGMPKERFSAEFPKEGPSILRIQQVVRGDSAAYFCASSENRVRNTEAFFGQGTRLTVV.